A selection of T cell receptor beta chains follows, all from one sample in a study of CD8 T cells in ankylosing spondylitis. Via MiXCR, TCRdb re-called the 5' RACE reads, giving one row per CDR3 protein. The table has more than 150,000 distinct CDR3 sequences, roughly 18% seen once. The sequenced sample was blood, either unsorted or a sorted T cell fraction (not recorded which). These receptors were collected from a male donor aged 5-30 years with ankylosing spondylitis or in good health (not recorded which). Both conserved end residues are part of each CDR3. The order of the fields is clone size, J gene, D gene, V gene, CDR3 protein, CDR3 DNA. D genes are given only for firm matches. Clone size is shown for a subset of rows, as once, few, many or a class of expanded clone.

many,TRBJ2-5,.,TRBV12-3/TRBV12-4,CASTITYQETQYF,TGTGCCAGCACCATCACCTACCAAGAGACCCAGTACTTC
many,TRBJ2-2,.,TRBV5-6,CAFSLGLNTGELFF,TGTGCCTTTTCTCTGGGCCTTAACACCGGGGAGCTGTTTTTT
many,TRBJ2-7,.,TRBV29-1,CSVGQSSSYEQYF,TGCAGCGTTGGTCAGTCAAGCTCCTACGAGCAGTACTTC
.,TRBJ2-5,TRBD1,TRBV20-1,CSVLVGQGLKTQYF,TGCAGTGTCCTCGTCGGACAGGGATTAAAGACCCAGTACTTC
many,TRBJ2-3,.,TRBV5-1,CASSLVTVVDTQYF,TGCGCCAGCAGCTTGGTAACCGTCGTGGATACGCAGTATTTT
many,TRBJ1-6,TRBD1,TRBV5-6,CASSLGRGQGNSPLHF,TGTGCCAGCAGCTTGGGACGGGGACAGGGTAATTCACCCCTCCACTTT
many,TRBJ2-1,TRBD2,TRBV5-1,CASSAGTSTYEQFF,TGCGCCAGCAGCGCCGGGACTAGCACCTATGAGCAGTTCTTC
.,TRBJ2-1,TRBD2,TRBV3-1,CASSQSGSGRGNEQFF,TGTGCCAGCAGCCAGTCGGGAAGCGGGAGGGGCAATGAGCAGTTCTTC
many,TRBJ2-3,TRBD1,TRBV10-3,CAIDRGDTQYF,TGTGCCATCGACAGGGGGGATACGCAGTATTTT
many,TRBJ2-1,.,TRBV20-1,CSAREREDRRSYNEQFF,TGCAGTGCTAGAGAGCGGGAAGACCGCAGGTCCTACAATGAGCAGTTCTTC
.,TRBJ2-7,TRBD2,TRBV20-1,CSARPSSGTTYEQYF,TGCAGTGCTAGACCTTCTAGCGGTACCACCTACGAGCAGTACTTC
many,TRBJ1-1,.,TRBV9,CASSVAPRGNTEAFF,TGTGCCAGCAGCGTAGCCCCCAGGGGGAACACTGAAGCTTTCTTT
many,TRBJ1-1,.,TRBV6-2/TRBV6-3,CASSYRNTEAFF,TGTGCCAGCTCCTACCGGAACACTGAAGCTTTCTTT
many,TRBJ2-1,TRBD2,TRBV7-9,CASSSGLAGAVSYNEQFF,TGTGCCAGCAGCTCGGGACTAGCGGGAGCCGTCTCCTACAATGAGCAGTTCTTC
many,TRBJ2-7,.,TRBV14,CASSPLPGSVSYEQYF,TGTGCCAGCAGTCCCCTCCCCGGCTCTGTCTCCTACGAGCAGTACTTC
many,TRBJ1-6,.,TRBV11-3,CASSLYGNSPLHF,TGTGCCAGCAGCTTATACGGGAATTCACCCCTCCACTTT
.,TRBJ2-1,.,TRBV5-1,CASSLVTANEQFF,TGCGCCAGCAGCTTGGTAACTGCCAATGAGCAGTTCTTC
many,TRBJ2-3,.,TRBV12-3/TRBV12-4,CASSSPPRGTDTQYF,TGTGCCAGCAGCTCACCGCCGCGGGGCACAGATACGCAGTATTTT
many,TRBJ2-2,.,TRBV6-6,CASSVTGELFF,TGTGCCAGCAGTGTGACCGGGGAGCTGTTTTTT
many,TRBJ1-1,.,TRBV12-3/TRBV12-4,CASSLNLGGRVADTEAFF,TGTGCCAGCAGTTTGAATTTGGGGGGGAGAGTTGCGGACACTGAAGCTTTCTTT
many,TRBJ1-2,.,TRBV7-9,CASSPKGLANYGYTF,TGTGCCAGCAGTCCTAAGGGCCTAGCTAACTATGGCTACACCTTC
many,TRBJ2-5,TRBD1,TRBV24-1,CATSDLDREQETQYF,TGTGCCACCAGTGATCTGGACAGGGAACAAGAGACCCAGTACTTC
many,TRBJ2-2,.,TRBV12-3/TRBV12-4,CASSQANTGELFF,TGTGCCAGCTCACAAGCGAACACCGGGGAGCTGTTTTTT
many,TRBJ2-5,TRBD2,TRBV25-1,CASRGGIAGFGTQYF,TGTGCCAGCAGGGGGGGGATAGCGGGATTTGGGACCCAGTACTTC
many,TRBJ2-1,TRBD1,TRBV12-3/TRBV12-4,CASSFGLGTDEQFF,TGTGCCAGCAGTTTCGGGTTGGGGACAGATGAGCAGTTCTTC
.,TRBJ2-2,.,TRBV6-2/TRBV6-3,CASSTGTKNTGELFF,TGTGCCAGCAGTACCGGGACGAAGAACACCGGGGAGCTGTTTTTT
many,TRBJ1-1,.,TRBV12-3/TRBV12-4,CASKGEMVNTEAFF,TGTGCCAGCAAGGGAGAGATGGTGAACACTGAAGCTTTCTTT